This T cell receptor beta chain was documented in a study of regulatory T cells in long-lasting Graves disease. Regarding the study as a whole: The study found persistent patients shared more public clonotypes (roughly 3,000) than new patients (around 870).

Described time point: newly diagnosed GD, antithyroid drugs for less than 3 months. Extracted RNA from PBMCs served as the source of the TCR library. Ten or more counts support this clonotype. What it binds is unknown. The authors built TCR beta libraries using iRepertoire HTBI primers and Arm-PCR of CDR3 regions. TCRdb re-derived calls from the multiplex PCR reads in MiXCR, one entry per CDR3 protein. The table has 450,000 to 500,000 distinct CDR3 sequences, 15% to 20% seen once; the top ten hold less than 15%. A further study also used this sample, focusing on T cells in Graves' hyperthyroidism and ophthalmopathy.

The specimen was peripheral blood mononuclear cells (PBMCs), collected at new diagnosis, from a patient treated with antithyroid drugs. This TCR was sampled from a man in his forties or fifties with Graves disease.

CDR3 nucleotides: TGTGCCAGCAGTTACTCGAAAATGTTTCTGGAGGGAAGTGGAGAGACCCAGTACTTC. The encoded protein is CASSYSKMFLEGSGETQYF. The chain is built from TRBV6-5 and TRBJ2-5; D is possibly TRBD2 (6 bases). In germline, CDR1 is MNHEY, CDR2 SVGAGI. CDR3 length: 19 amino acids. Trimming cost V 0 bases and J 4 bases, with 24 bases left between them.